What follows are 22 T cell receptor beta chains derived from one specimen sequenced in a study of immune characterization of retroperitoneal liposarcoma. Using its own MiXCR run on the PCR reads, TCRdb lists one record per CDR3 protein. The sample lists 1,500 to 2,000 distinct CDR3 sequences; less than 60% were seen once. Source material: tumor tissue. These receptors originate from a female donor with retroperitoneal liposarcoma.

This chain uses TRBV7-6 with TRBJ2-5; D is uncertain. The better agreement between TRBJ2-7 and the DNA end casts doubt on the J call. The CDR3 runs to 12 residues. Germline V gene sequence: CDR1 SGHVS, CDR2 FNYEAQ. The CDR3 DNA sequence: TGTGCCAGCAGCTCCACGATCTCCGAGCAGTACTTC. Protein: CASSSTISEQYF.

Relative to its sample, this clonotype is large. This chain joins TRBV7-2 and TRBJ2-1; D not resolved. CDR3 length equals 13 residues. Germline V CDR1 and CDR2: SGHTA, FQGNSA. V shed 1 base and J shed 10 bases, with 11 bases lying between them. The CDR3: CASSLVANYEQFF. CDR3 nucleotides: TGTGCCAGCAGCTTAGTAGCCAACTACGAGCAGTTCTTC.

This clonotype was detected only a few times. The chain employs TRBV6-1 and TRBJ2-5, with D uncertain. V lost 5 bases to trimming and J lost 11 bases, with 18 bases between them. Germline loops: CDR1 MNHNS, CDR2 SASEGT. The CDR3 contains 13 residues. The CDR3 is CASSWAVNNEQYF. The DNA for the CDR3 is TGTGCCAGCAGTTGGGCCGTTAACAATGAGCAGTACTTC.

The V call is TRBV6-1, the J call TRBJ2-5, with D unclear. The end of the DNA is better explained by TRBJ2-7, so the J call may be wrong. Germline V gives CDR1 MNHNS, CDR2 SASEGT. The CDR3 loop spans 13 amino acids. The CDR3 sequence: CASTDPRAYEQYF. The CDR3 DNA follows: TGTGCCAGCACGGACCCGCGTGCCTACGAGCAGTACTTC.

The gene calls are TRBV6-4 and TRBJ2-1, with 8 bases fitting TRBD2. The DNA end is a closer match to TRBJ2-7, so the J assignment may be wrong. The CDR3 runs 14 residues. Germline assignment: CDR1 MRHNA and CDR2 SNTAGT. The CDR3 bases are TGTGCCAGCAGTGAAGCGGGAGCGGGAGATACGCAGTACTTC. Translation: CASSEAGAGDTQYF.

The V gene is TRBV6-6, the J gene TRBJ2-1, with D perhaps TRBD2 (6 bases). Germline CDR1 reads MNHNY; CDR2 reads SVGAGI (reference sequence). V dropped 2 bases and J dropped 3 bases, with 17 bases sitting between them. The CDR3 extends over 17 amino acids. This CDR3 reads CASSYRSGLGHYNEQFF. The CDR3 DNA is TGTGCCAGCAGTTACCGTAGCGGCCTAGGTCACTACAATGAGCAGTTCTTC.

The chain links TRBV7-8 to TRBJ2-1; a possible D gene is TRBD2 (5 bases). The J call may be faulty, since TRBJ2-7 better matches the DNA end. Germline V CDR1 and CDR2: SGHVS, FQNEAQ. This CDR3 spans 12 amino acids. The CDR3 loop reads CASSSSRGEQYF. Written as DNA, the CDR3 is TGTGCCAGCAGCTCATCCCGGGGCGAGCAGTACTTC.

With regard to this clonotype: It may be a read error: a sequence one base away is much more abundant. The rearrangement uses TRBV6-1 and TRBJ2-1, with 10 bases that match TRBD2. The J call may be incorrect, as the DNA end agrees better with TRBJ2-7. The CDR3 runs to 14 residues. CDR1 and CDR2 (germline): MNHNS, SASEGT. Here the CDR3 DNA reads TGTGCCAGCAGTGGGCTAGCGGGAGTACATGAGCAGTACTTC. Translated: CASSGLAGVHEQYF.

This clonotype was recorded once. The chain links TRBV6-1 to TRBJ2-3; no definite D call. Germline CDR1 and CDR2: MNHNS and SASEGT. V lost 3 bases and J 6 bases, leaving 7 bases between the germline ends. This CDR3 contains 12 residues. The CDR3 DNA follows: TGTGCCAGCAGTGATAGGGTTGATACGCAGTATTTT. Translating it yields CASSDRVDTQYF.

Here the CDR3 reads CASSYMENTEAFF. DNA for the CDR3: TGTGCCAGCAGTTACATGGAGAACACTGAAGCTTTCTTT. This rearrangement joins TRBV6-6 to TRBJ1-1; no clear D gene. This CDR3 is built from 13 residues. Germline assignment: CDR1 MNHNY and CDR2 SVGAGI (reference sequence). Between the trimmed V and J ends, which lost 2 bases and 1 base, there was a span of 5 bases.

This clonotype was counted between two and nine times. The chain has TRBV6-1 and TRBJ2-3; TRBD1 might be the D (6 bases). The closer fit of TRBJ2-7 to the DNA end suggests the J call may be wrong. The CDR3 runs to 13 residues. The germline V gene has CDR1 MNHNS and CDR2 SASEGT. As DNA, the CDR3 is TGTGCCAGCAGACTACAGGGCTACGGGGAGCAGTACTTC. This translates into CASRLQGYGEQYF.

This clonotype was seen a few times. V is TRBV12-3 or TRBV12-4 and J is TRBJ2-1, with 8 bases lining up with TRBD1. Trimming cost V 1 base and J 4 bases; bases outside gene matches: 6. The CDR3 is made up of 16 amino acids. The CDR3 DNA reads TGTGCCAGCAGTTTAGACGGGACAGGATCGTACAATGAGCAGTTCTTC. Protein: CASSLDGTGSYNEQFF.

By sample fraction, this clonotype is medium-sized. The chain employs TRBV7-6 and TRBJ2-2; D possibly uses TRBD1 or TRBD2 (5 bases each). The CDR3 runs to 16 residues. Trimming shortened V by 5 bases and J by 1 base, and 14 bases separated the two germline ends. Germline assignment: CDR1 SGHVS and CDR2 FNYEAQ. The CDR3 reads CASSPKGGGNTGELFF. The DNA of the CDR3 is TGTGCCAGCAGCCCGAAGGGTGGGGGGAACACCGGGGAGCTGTTTTTT.

The chain couples TRBV4-1 to TRBJ2-1; D is unclear. The CDR3 consists of 14 residues. CDR1 is MGHRA, CDR2 YSYEKL, per germline. V was shortened by 1 base and J by 7 bases, with 11 bases between the two germline ends. Here the CDR3 DNA reads TGCGCCAGCAGCCAAGCCAGATTCGCTAATGAGCAGTTCTTC. Amino acids: CASSQARFANEQFF.

The rearrangement joins TRBV27 to TRBJ2-1; 8 nucleotides match TRBD2. Trimming at V came to 5 bases and at J to 0 bases, leaving 9 bases not matched to a gene. The V gene's germline CDR1 is MNHEY and CDR2 SMNVEV (reference sequence). The CDR3 is 17 amino acids. The CDR3 spells CASSLGLAWGSYNEQFF. In DNA, the CDR3 is TGTGCCAGCAGTCTCGGACTAGCCTGGGGCTCCTACAATGAGCAGTTCTTC.

Only one count was recorded for this clonotype. This chain links TRBV12-3 or TRBV12-4 with TRBJ2-1, with D unclear. The J call is in doubt because the DNA end fits TRBJ2-7 better. The CDR3 loop spans 11 amino acids. The CDR3 sequence: CASSRNYEQYF. The CDR3, as DNA: TGTGCCAGCAGCCGCAACTACGAGCAGTACTTC.

The gene calls are TRBV6-1 and TRBJ2-4; TRBD2 is a possible D gene (6 bases). Germline V gives CDR1 MNHNS, CDR2 SASEGT. CDR3 length: 14 residues. The germline V and J ends were trimmed by 0 bases and 9 bases, with 12 bases remaining between them. CDR3 in amino acids: CASSEAVQGGIQYF. Here the CDR3 DNA reads TGTGCCAGCAGTGAAGCAGTTCAGGGAGGCATTCAGTACTTC.

The chain uses TRBV27 and TRBJ2-5; 9 bases are shared with TRBD2. The end of the DNA is better explained by TRBJ2-7, so the J call may be wrong. The CDR3 has 14 amino acids. CDR1 MNHEY and CDR2 SMNVEV come from the germline V gene (reference sequence). The CDR3 here is CASGSKRGAYEQYF. The CDR3 DNA follows: TGTGCCAGCGGCTCCAAGCGGGGGGCGTACGAGCAGTACTTC.

As regards this clonotype: A much larger clone differs by one base, so this may be a read error. V usage is TRBV6-1 and J usage is TRBJ2-1; no clear D gene. The germline V gene encodes CDR1 MNHNS and CDR2 SASEGT. With 1 base removed from V and 10 bases from J, the gap between germline ends came to 11 bases. The CDR3 contains 13 residues. CDR3: CASSEGGRYEQFF. CDR3 coding DNA: TGTGCCAGCAGTGAAGGTGGCAGGTACGAGCAGTTCTTC.

The CDR3 bases are TGTGCCAGCAGAAGGGACAGGGGAGGGACAGATACGCAGTATTTT. This gives the protein CASRRDRGGTDTQYF. The chain recombines TRBV6-5 with TRBJ2-3; TRBD1 aligns across 10 bases. This CDR3 region has 15 residues. V shed 6 bases, J shed 3 bases, and the junction held 6 bases outside the gene matches. CDR1 is MNHEY, CDR2 SVGAGI, per germline.

The chain employs TRBV6-6 and TRBJ2-3; D is possibly TRBD1 (6 bases). Between the trimmed V and J ends, which lost 5 bases and 12 bases, there was a span of 24 bases. This CDR3 comprises 15 residues. Germline lookup yields CDR1 MNHNY and CDR2 SVGAGI (reference sequence). CDR3 region: CASSLYRDAWETQYF. CDR3 DNA sequence: TGTGCCAGCAGTCTCTACAGGGATGCATGGGAGACCCAGTATTTT.

This clonotype has just a few counts. The chain has TRBV27 and TRBJ2-1; a weak D match, TRBD2 (6 bases). Between the trimmed V and J ends, which lost 5 bases and 10 bases, there was a span of 18 bases. The CDR3 is 14 residues long. Germline V gives CDR1 MNHEY, CDR2 SMNVEV (reference sequence). Written as DNA, the CDR3 is TGTGCCAGCAGTGTACGGGGGAAGGAGTACGAGCAGTTCTTC. Protein product: CASSVRGKEYEQFF.